These 27 T cell receptor beta chains share one sample of origin, sequenced in a study of response to subunit inactivated influenza vaccine. In TCRdb, the RT-PCR reads were re-called with MiXCR into one record per CDR3 protein. The sample has about 620,000 distinct CDR3 sequences; about 11% are singletons. This same sample was also part of a study on T cells expressing NK-cell markers. In that study: Beta-chain TCR cDNA was generated via 5'RACE template switching with UMIs.

Sequenced material: PBMCs from blood, taken on the day of vaccination. These receptors were collected from a man aged 50-59 years who received an inactivated influenza vaccine.

This clonotype was seen ten or more times. The CDR3 DNA is TGTGCCAGCAGTTCCTGGGACAGGGGGCAGTACGAGCAGTACTTC. This translates into CASSSWDRGQYEQYF. This chain uses TRBV12-3 or TRBV12-4 with TRBJ2-7; 12 bases line up with TRBD1. CDR3 size: 15 residues. V gave up 4 bases and J gave up 4 bases; unmatched junction bases: 5.

This clonotype showed up many times. The chain couples TRBV29-1 to TRBJ1-4, with 7 bases aligning to TRBD1. The V and J ends lost 4 bases and 8 bases, in that order; junction bases with no gene match: 7. There are 13 residues in the CDR3. Germline V gene sequence: CDR1 SQVTM, CDR2 ANQGSEA. The CDR3 here is CSVGQGRGEKLFF. Here the CDR3 DNA reads TGCAGCGTTGGACAGGGCCGAGGGGAAAAACTGTTTTTT.

In this sample, this clonotype turned up a few times. The rearrangement uses TRBV4-2 and TRBJ2-3; no reliable D call. The V gene's germline CDR1 is LGHNA and CDR2 YNFKEQ. Trimming removed 1 base from V and 5 bases from J, with 4 bases in between. The CDR3 consists of 12 residues. CDR3 sequence reads: CASSQGVDTQYF. The CDR3 coding sequence is TGTGCCAGCAGCCAAGGAGTAGATACGCAGTATTTT.

This clonotype has more than one count but fewer than ten. This sequence joins TRBV18 and TRBJ2-5; 8 nucleotides line up with TRBD1. CDR3 length: 14 residues. With V trimmed by 3 bases and J by 4 bases, 4 bases remained unmatched. Germline V gene sequence: CDR1 KGHSH, CDR2 LQKENI. In DNA, the CDR3 is TGTGCCAGCTCACCGGGACAGGTGAGAGAGACCCAGTACTTC. It yields the protein CASSPGQVRETQYF. Complete variable domain (other parts from reference TRBV18 and TRBJ2-5): NAGVMQNPRHLVRRRGQEARLRCSPMKGHSHVYWYRQLPEEGLKFMVYLQKENIIDESGMPKERFSAEFPKEGPSILRIQQVVRGDSAAYFCASSPGQVRETQYFGPGTRLLVL.

This clonotype was seen more than once but under ten times. The chain joins TRBV5-5 to TRBJ1-5; TRBD1 agrees at 7 bases. This CDR3 has 15 residues. The V segment lost 1 base and the J segment 7 bases; nucleotides outside the gene matches: 8. Germline lookup yields CDR1 SGHKS and CDR2 YYEKEE (reference sequence). CDR3 residues: CASSLTGAGEQPQHF. The DNA of the CDR3 is TGTGCCAGCAGCTTGACAGGGGCGGGGGAACAGCCCCAGCATTTT.

This clonotype has just a few counts. CDR3 in amino acids: CSVTRGAYGYTF. CDR3 bases: TGCAGCGTAACTAGGGGGGCCTATGGCTACACCTTC. The V gene is TRBV29-1, the J gene TRBJ1-2, with D possibly TRBD1 on 6 matching bases. The CDR3 is 12 amino acids. Germline V CDR1 and CDR2: SQVTM, ANQGSEA. Trimming removed 6 bases from V and 4 bases from J, with 12 bases in between.

The sample holds many counts of this clonotype. The chain has TRBV20-1 and TRBJ1-2; D is undetermined. V gave up 0 bases and J gave up 5 bases, with 10 bases separating them. Per the germline V gene, CDR1 is DFQATT and CDR2 is SNEGSKA (reference sequence). This CDR3 has 13 residues. This CDR3 reads CSARDGLGYGYTF. CDR3 DNA: TGCAGTGCTAGAGATGGGTTGGGATATGGCTACACCTTC.

This clonotype has only a few counts. The rearrangement joins TRBV27 to TRBJ2-7; the D gene is possibly TRBD2 (5 bases). V shed 2 bases and J shed 6 bases, with 14 bases lying between them. The CDR3 extends over 14 amino acids. Germline loops: CDR1 MNHEY, CDR2 SMNVEV (reference sequence). The CDR3: CASSLGVAPREQYF. CDR3 coding DNA: TGTGCCAGCAGTTTAGGGGTAGCGCCCCGCGAGCAGTACTTC.

This clonotype has at least ten counts. The chain recombines TRBV29-1 with TRBJ2-1; D is unresolved. The V gene lost 2 bases and the J gene lost 7 bases, with 9 bases spanning the gap. The germline gives CDR1 SQVTM, CDR2 ANQGSEA. The CDR3 is made up of 12 amino acids. The CDR3 reads CSVEPGRNEQFF. In DNA, the CDR3 is TGCAGCGTTGAACCCGGTAGGAATGAGCAGTTCTTC.

This clonotype was counted a few times. The chain has TRBV18 and TRBJ1-2; D is possibly TRBD1 (6 bases). Trimming stripped 3 bases from V and 0 bases from J, with 11 bases between. Germline CDR1 KGHSH, CDR2 LQKENI. The CDR3 is 15 amino acids. CDR3 protein: CASSPGHQANYGYTF. In nucleotides, the CDR3 is TGTGCCAGCTCACCGGGACACCAAGCTAACTATGGCTACACCTTC.

A few counts support this clonotype. This rearrangement joins TRBV6-5 to TRBJ2-2; no definite D call. There are 15 residues in the CDR3. The germline gives CDR1 MNHEY, CDR2 SVGAGI. V was trimmed by 0 bases and J by 6 bases, leaving 11 bases between them. For the CDR3, the DNA is TGTGCCAGCAGTTACTCGCGGTGGAAGGCCGGGGAGCTGTTTTTT. Translated: CASSYSRWKAGELFF.

The gene calls are TRBV20-1 and TRBJ2-5, with no clear D. The CDR3 runs 14 residues. In germline, CDR1 is DFQATT, CDR2 SNEGSKA (reference sequence). Trimming took 0 bases from V and 5 from J, leaving 13 bases between them. In nucleotides, the CDR3 is TGCAGTGCTAGAGATAGAGTAGCCCGGGAGACCCAGTACTTC. Translation: CSARDRVARETQYF.

The J gene is TRBJ2-7, the V gene TRBV23-1; 9 nucleotides line up with TRBD1. TRBV23-1 is recorded as an ORF, its role being uncertain. V dropped 8 bases and J dropped 6; count of bases not matched to a gene: 8. The CDR3 has 13 residues. CDR3 protein: CASARDRDREQYF. CDR3 DNA sequence: TGCGCCAGCGCCCGGGACAGGGACCGCGAGCAGTACTTC.

The V call is TRBV20-1, the J call TRBJ2-1; 10 positions match TRBD2. CDR1 DFQATT and CDR2 SNEGSKA come from the germline V gene (reference sequence). The CDR3 is 15 residues long. V shed 3 bases and J 6 bases; nucleotides not matched to a gene: 8. CDR3 sequence (DNA): TGCAGTGCTAGGGCTAGCGGGAGTTACGCCAATGAGCAGTTCTTC. This encodes CSARASGSYANEQFF.

The table lists this clonotype with a few counts. The chain has TRBV12-3 or TRBV12-4 and TRBJ2-7; weak D call: TRBD2 (5 bases). This CDR3 spans 13 amino acids. Trimming pared 5 bases from V and 3 bases from J, leaving 11 bases between. In DNA, the CDR3 is TGTGCCAGCAGTACCGGGGATTTCTACGAGCAGTACTTC. Translating it yields CASSTGDFYEQYF.

The chain is built from TRBV10-3 and TRBJ2-1, with TRBD2 identical over 10 bases. Germline values: CDR1 ENHRY, CDR2 SYGVKD. The CDR3 loop spans 14 amino acids. Losses at the gene ends were 4 bases for V and 9 bases for J; bases not matched to a gene: 6. CDR3 DNA sequence: TGTGCCATCAGTGTTGAAGCGGGAGGGGGTGAGCAGTTCTTC. Protein: CAISVEAGGGEQFF.

CDR3 nucleotides: TGTGCCACCAGCAGATCCCGGACAGGGTATTGGGAGCAGTTCTTC. As protein: CATSRSRTGYWEQFF. The chain combines TRBV15 with TRBJ2-1, with TRBD1 matching over 8 bases. CDR3 length: 15 residues. Germline V gene data show CDR1 as LNHNV and CDR2 as YYDKDF (reference sequence). V trimming: 2 bases; J trimming: 10 bases; junction bases outside the gene matches: 10.

This clonotype was seen ten or more times. This chain connects TRBV15 to TRBJ2-7; maybe TRBD2 (6 bases). The CDR3 extends over 14 amino acids. Looked up from germline, CDR1 is LNHNV and CDR2 is YYDKDF (reference sequence). Trimming shortened V by 7 bases and J by 9 bases, and 22 bases separated the two germline ends. The CDR3 is CATKVLAEGAMQYF. The CDR3 DNA reads as TGTGCCACCAAAGTGTTAGCGGAAGGGGCCATGCAGTACTTC. Full variable domain (remainder filled in from reference TRBV15 and TRBJ2-7): DAMVIQNPRYQVTQFGKPVTLSCSQTLNHNVMYWYQQKSSQAPKLLFHYYDKDFNNEADTPDNFQSRRPNTSFCFLDIRSPGLGDTAMYLCATKVLAEGAMQYFGPGTRLTVT.

The J gene is TRBJ2-3, the V gene TRBV24-1; the D is unclear. Per germline, CDR1 KGHDR and CDR2 SFDVKD. V was cut by 0 bases and J by 3 bases, with 6 bases left in between. This CDR3 is 14 amino acids long. The CDR3 loop is CATSDLTGTDTQYF. Written as DNA, the CDR3 is TGTGCCACCAGTGATTTGACGGGTACAGATACGCAGTATTTT.

This clonotype was counted only a few times. The chain has TRBV15 and TRBJ2-3; TRBD2 might be the D (7 bases). Germline assignment: CDR1 LNHNV and CDR2 YYDKDF (reference sequence). V dropped 8 bases and J dropped 4 bases, with 19 bases sitting between them. This CDR3 is 15 amino acids long. The CDR3 sequence: CATARGASLSDTQYF. The CDR3 nucleotides are TGTGCCACCGCCCGGGGGGCGAGTTTATCAGATACGCAGTATTTT.

The V gene is TRBV5-1, the J gene TRBJ1-1; D is perhaps TRBD1 (6 bases). CDR3 length: 17 residues. In germline, CDR1 is SGHRS, CDR2 YFSETQ. Trimming shortened V by 4 bases and J by 5 bases, and 24 bases separated the two germline ends. CDR3 protein: CASSRILDSVAGTEAFF. The CDR3 DNA is TGCGCCAGCAGCCGAATCTTGGACAGTGTAGCTGGAACTGAAGCTTTCTTT.

Turning to this clonotype: Likely a read error: the CDR3 ends without its conserved phenylalanine or tryptophan. V is TRBV5-1 and J is TRBJ2-2, with D possibly being TRBD1 (6 bases). V dropped 4 bases and J dropped 6 bases, with 16 bases sitting between them. The CDR3 runs 15 residues. Germline CDR1 SGHRS, CDR2 YFSETQ. CDR3 in amino acids: CASSHTGNLPGELFS. DNA of the CDR3: TGCGCCAGCAGCCATACAGGGAATCTGCCCGGGGAGCTGTTTTCT.

The sample holds a few counts of this clonotype. The chain couples TRBV10-3 to TRBJ1-1; D gene ambiguous. CDR3 length: 13 residues. V was pared by 2 bases and J by 1 base, with 5 bases between. The germline V gene has CDR1 ENHRY and CDR2 SYGVKD. Here the CDR3 DNA reads TGTGCCATCAGTGAGGGGCGGAACACTGAAGCTTTCTTT. Its translation is CAISEGRNTEAFF.

This clonotype was counted many times. This chain uses TRBV15 with TRBJ2-1; no clear D gene. Germline CDR1 reads LNHNV; CDR2 reads YYDKDF (reference sequence). The CDR3 loop spans 14 amino acids. V lost 1 base to trimming and J lost 3 bases, with 7 bases between them. The CDR3 sequence is CATSRGGSYNEQFF. CDR3 bases: TGTGCCACCAGCAGAGGTGGCAGCTACAATGAGCAGTTCTTC.

The chain joins TRBV7-6 to TRBJ1-1, with D tentatively TRBD1 (5 bases). The CDR3 is 15 residues long. The germline V gene encodes CDR1 SGHVS and CDR2 FNYEAQ. The germline V and J ends were trimmed by 1 base and 3 bases, with 12 bases remaining between them. The CDR3 DNA sequence: TGTGCCAGCAGCTTAGGTTACAGGACGGACACTGAAGCTTTCTTT. This codes for CASSLGYRTDTEAFF.

The table lists this clonotype with a few counts. The genes are TRBV6-2 or TRBV6-3 and TRBJ2-5, with D perhaps TRBD2 (6 bases). Germline values: CDR1 MNHEY, CDR2 SVGEGT. The CDR3 contains 13 residues. Trimming removed 4 bases from V and 3 bases from J, with 9 bases in between. CDR3 sequence (DNA): TGTGCCAGCAGTTCTAGCGCCGAAGAGACCCAGTACTTC. Translating gives CASSSSAEETQYF.

This clonotype has only a few counts. This chain uses TRBV12-3 or TRBV12-4 with TRBJ2-1, with TRBD2 identical over 7 bases. The J segment lost 2 bases and the V segment lost 5 bases, leaving 6 bases of the junction unmatched. The CDR3 sequence is 15 residues long. CDR3 DNA sequence: TGTGCCAGCAGTGGGCCGGGACTACCCTACAATGAGCAGTTCTTC. Translating it yields CASSGPGLPYNEQFF.